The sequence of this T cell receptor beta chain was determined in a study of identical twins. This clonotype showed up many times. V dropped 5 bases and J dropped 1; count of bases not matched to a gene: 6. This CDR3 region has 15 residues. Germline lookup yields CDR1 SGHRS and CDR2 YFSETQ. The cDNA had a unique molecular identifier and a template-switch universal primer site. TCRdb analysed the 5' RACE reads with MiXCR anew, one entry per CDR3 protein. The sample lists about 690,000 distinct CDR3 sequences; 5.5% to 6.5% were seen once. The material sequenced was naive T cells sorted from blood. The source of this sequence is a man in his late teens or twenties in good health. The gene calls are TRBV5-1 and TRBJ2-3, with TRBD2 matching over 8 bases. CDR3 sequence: CASRQQAGGTDTQYF. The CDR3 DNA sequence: TGCGCCAGCAGGCAGCAAGCGGGAGGCACAGATACGCAGTATTTT.